A single sample is the source of the 10 T cell receptor beta chains below, sequenced in a study of cytomegalovirus exposure and HLA in healthy donors. PCR involved 60 Vbeta and 13 Jbeta primers. The table came from immunoSEQ multiplex PCR; TCRdb's copy has only in-frame clones and leaves some out. The sample gives about 200,000 clones, around 73% of which show up once; 3.8% is in the top ten. The sample taken for sequencing was PBMCs. These receptors were collected from a male donor in good health and CMV-seronegative.

This rearrangement joins TRBV18 to TRBJ2-5; 7 nucleotides align to TRBD1. The CDR3 contains 15 residues. CDR1 KGHSH and CDR2 LQKENI come from the germline V gene. V lost 3 bases to trimming and J lost 1 base; unmatched junction nucleotides: 5. CDR3 sequence (DNA): TGTGCCAGCTCACCTAATACAGGGGCCCAAGAGACCCAGTACTTC. Translated, it gives CASSPNTGAQETQYF.

V is TRBV25-1 and J is TRBJ2-1, with 11 bases lining up with TRBD2. The CDR3 totals 15 residues. V trimming: 4 bases; J trimming: 1 base; junction bases outside the gene matches: 0. Germline assignment: CDR1 MGHDK and CDR2 SYGVNS. This CDR3 is CASSGLAGSYNEQFF. The CDR3 nucleotides read TGTGCCAGCAGTGGACTAGCGGGATCCTACAATGAGCAGTTCTTC.

The V and J genes are TRBV29-1 and TRBJ2-1, with TRBD2 matching 10 bases. CDR1 and CDR2 from the germline V gene are SQVTM and ANQGSEA. J gave up 2 bases and V 2 bases, and 6 bases lay outside the gene matches. This CDR3 has 16 residues. In nucleotides, the CDR3 is TGCAGCGTTGAACTAGCGGGAGAGGGGGCCTACAATGAGCAGTTCTTC. Residues: CSVELAGEGAYNEQFF.

This clone was detected a few times. V is TRBV28 and J is TRBJ1-2; TRBD1 aligns across 8 bases. CDR3 size: 15 residues. Germline CDR1 and CDR2: MDHEN and SYDVKM. The V and J ends lost 2 bases and 7 bases, in that order; junction bases with no gene match: 9. CDR3 loop: CASSLLPQGDSGYTF. CDR3 in DNA: TGTGCCAGCAGTTTACTCCCACAGGGGGATTCTGGCTACACCTTC.

The table lists this clone with a few counts. The CDR3 bases are TGTGCCAGCAGCTTCAGGACTGAAGCTTTCTTT. Translated, it gives CASSFRTEAFF. The V gene is TRBV14, the J gene TRBJ1-1; D gene ambiguous. The V and J ends lost 5 bases and 5 bases respectively, with 6 bases between them. The CDR3 spans 11 residues. Germline CDR1 SGHDN, CDR2 FVKESK.

This clone was observed a handful of times. The rearrangement uses TRBV4-1 and TRBJ1-1; D remains ambiguous. V was pared by 2 bases and J by 4 bases, with 8 bases between. CDR3 length: 13 amino acids. Germline V gene sequence: CDR1 MGHRA, CDR2 YSYEKL. This chain's CDR3 is CASSQISVTEAFF. In DNA form, the CDR3 reads TGCGCCAGCAGCCAAATATCTGTCACTGAAGCTTTCTTT.

This chain joins TRBV7-8 and TRBJ2-1, with D possibly being TRBD2 (5 bases). Germline CDR1 reads SGHVS; CDR2 reads FQNEAQ. V lost 5 bases to trimming and J lost 10 bases, with 9 bases between them. This CDR3 has 11 amino acids. The CDR3: CASSLPGEQFF. CDR3 coding DNA: TGTGCCAGCAGCCTACCGGGGGAGCAGTTCTTC.

The gene calls are TRBV28 and TRBJ2-5, with 8 bases that match TRBD1. The better agreement between TRBJ2-7 and the DNA end casts doubt on the J call. In germline, CDR1 is MDHEN, CDR2 SYDVKM. CDR3 length equals 13 residues. The CDR3 coding sequence is TGTGCCAGCAGGTCGACAGGGGAAAGCGAGCAGTACTTC. This codes for CASRSTGESEQYF.

Here the CDR3 DNA reads TGTGCCAGCAGCTTATTAGGGGCGGGAAATCAGCCCCAGCATTTT. It codes for CASSLLGAGNQPQHF. The chain couples TRBV5-6 to TRBJ1-5; D might be TRBD1 (5 bases). The CDR3 contains 15 residues. The V and J ends lost 2 bases and 4 bases respectively, with 13 bases between them. Germline V gene sequence: CDR1 SGHDT, CDR2 YYEEEE.

The chain is built from TRBV28 and TRBJ1-5, with D unresolved. The CDR3 spans 14 residues. V lost 5 bases to trimming and J lost 4 bases, with 12 bases between them. The germline V gene encodes CDR1 MDHEN and CDR2 SYDVKM. This chain's CDR3 is CASSAQGVNQPQHF. CDR3 sequence (DNA): TGTGCCAGCAGTGCGCAAGGAGTGAATCAGCCCCAGCATTTT.